This is a list of T cell receptor beta chains from one sample in a study of CD8 T cells in ankylosing spondylitis. One entry per CDR3 protein results from TCRdb running MiXCR on the 5' RACE reads. The sample has hundreds of thousands of distinct CDR3 sequences; roughly 26% are singletons. Sequenced input: blood, either unsorted or a sorted T cell fraction (not recorded which). These receptors were obtained from a male donor with ankylosing spondylitis. The CDR3 runs from the conserved cysteine through the conserved F or W. D genes are given only for firm matches. The size of a clone is reported for some rows only, either as once, few or many, or as a class for expanded clones.

>TRBV5-1|TRBD2|few|TRBJ2-5
TGCGCCAGCAGCCGGGAGAGCAGCGGGAGGTGGGAGACCCAGTACTTC
CASSRESSGRWETQYF
>TRBV7-9|TRBD2|.|TRBJ2-4
TGTGCCAGCAGCTTAAGCCCTAGCGGAAAAAACATTCAGTACTTC
CASSLSPSGKNIQYF
>TRBV9|TRBD2|few|TRBJ2-2
TGTGCCAGCAAGACTAGCGGTACCGGGGAGCTGTTTTTT
CASKTSGTGELFF
>TRBV5-1|.|few|TRBJ2-1
TGCGCCAGCAGCTTGTCGACGGGAGTGAGAAATGAGCAGTTCTTC
CASSLSTGVRNEQFF
>TRBV2|.|.|TRBJ2-4
TGTGCCAGCAGTGAAGGGGATAAGGCCAAAAACATTCAGTACTTC
CASSEGDKAKNIQYF
>TRBV12-3/TRBV12-4|TRBD1|.|TRBJ1-5
TGTGCCAGCAGAGACAGGGCGGTGGAGCCCCAGCATTTT
CASRDRAVEPQHF
>TRBV20-1|.|.|TRBJ2-3
TGCAGTGCTAGCTCCCACAGGGGCACAGATACGCAGTATTTT
CSASSHRGTDTQYF
>TRBV20-1|.|few|TRBJ1-4
TGCAGTGCTAGAGATAGGCGTAAAGGGTTCGAAAAACTGTTTTTT
CSARDRRKGFEKLFF
>TRBV5-6|TRBD1|.|TRBJ1-5
TGTGCCAGCAGCTTGGGGCCCGACAGGGGAAGTCAGCCCCAGCATTTT
CASSLGPDRGSQPQHF
>TRBV20-1|.|.|TRBJ1-6
TGCAGTGCTAGAGATGGGGGGAATTCACCCCTCCACTTT
CSARDGGNSPLHF
>TRBV10-3|TRBD2|few|TRBJ2-1
TGTGCCATCAGGGATGGACTAGCGGGAGTAAATGAGCAGTTCTTC
CAIRDGLAGVNEQFF
>TRBV18|.|.|TRBJ2-2
TGTGCCAGCTCACCACATGCGGGGAACGCGAACACCGGGGAGCTGTTTTTT
CASSPHAGNANTGELFF
>TRBV11-3|.|.|TRBJ2-6
TGTGCCAGCAGCTTGCGGGATAATGGGGCCAACGTCCTGACTTTC
CASSLRDNGANVLTF
>TRBV7-8|.|.|TRBJ2-1
TGTGCCAGCAGCTTAGTTAGCGGAGACGACAATGAGCAGTTCTTC
CASSLVSGDDNEQFF
>TRBV20-1|.|few|TRBJ1-5
TGCAGTGCTTCCTCGGAGGGCGGGCAGCCCCAGCATTTT
CSASSEGGQPQHF
>TRBV20-1|TRBD1|few|TRBJ2-3
TGCAGTGCTAGCGACAGGGCATCGTCGGGCACAGATACGCAGTATTTT
CSASDRASSGTDTQYF
>TRBV4-1|.|.|TRBJ2-7
TGCGCCAGCAGCCAAGAGGTTTACGGGAGAGGCTCCTACGAGCAGTACTTC
CASSQEVYGRGSYEQYF
>TRBV12-3/TRBV12-4|.|.|TRBJ2-6
TGTGCCAGCAGTTTAGATGGGCCTTCTGGGGCCAACGTCCTGACTTTC
CASSLDGPSGANVLTF
>TRBV29-1|.|few|TRBJ2-2
TGCAGCGTTTCGCGGGACAGACGTTTCGGGGAGCTGTTTTTT
CSVSRDRRFGELFF
>TRBV5-1|.|few|TRBJ2-2
TGCGCCAGCAGCTTGGCCGGGCAGCCCGGGGAGCTGTTTTTT
CASSLAGQPGELFF
>TRBV2|.|many|TRBJ2-2
TGTGCCAGCAGCAGGAACACCGGGGAGCTGTTTTTT
CASSRNTGELFF
>TRBV20-1|.|few|TRBJ2-5
TGCAGTGCTAGAGACGTCAGGGGGGTGGTAGAGACCCAGTACTTC
CSARDVRGVVETQYF
>TRBV12-3/TRBV12-4|.|many|TRBJ2-3
TGTGCCAGCAGCCCGACAACTACAGATACGCAGTATTTT
CASSPTTTDTQYF
>TRBV6-1|.|once|TRBJ1-1
TGTGCCAGCAGTGAAATGGGACGGTTAACTGAAGCTTTCTTT
CASSEMGRLTEAFF
>TRBV12-3/TRBV12-4|.|.|TRBJ1-2
TGTGCCAGCAGTTCGAACCGGGACACCCTCTATGGCTACACCTTC
CASSSNRDTLYGYTF